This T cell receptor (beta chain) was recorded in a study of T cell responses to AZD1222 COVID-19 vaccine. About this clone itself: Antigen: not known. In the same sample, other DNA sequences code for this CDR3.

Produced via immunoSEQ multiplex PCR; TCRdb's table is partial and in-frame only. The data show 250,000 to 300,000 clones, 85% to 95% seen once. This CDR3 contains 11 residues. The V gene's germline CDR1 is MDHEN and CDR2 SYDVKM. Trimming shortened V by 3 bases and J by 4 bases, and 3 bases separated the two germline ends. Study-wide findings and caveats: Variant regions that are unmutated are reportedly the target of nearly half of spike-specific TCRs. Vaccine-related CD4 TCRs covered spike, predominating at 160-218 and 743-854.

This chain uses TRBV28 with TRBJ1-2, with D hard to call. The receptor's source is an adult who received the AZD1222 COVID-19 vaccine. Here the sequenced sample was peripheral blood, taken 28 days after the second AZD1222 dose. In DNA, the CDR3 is TGTGCCAGCAGTTTCGGCTATGGCTACACCTTC. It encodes CASSFGYGYTF.